This T cell receptor (beta chain) was sequenced during a study of Ad26.COV2.S vaccination and SARS-CoV-2 variants. The protocol was immunoSEQ multiplex PCR, while the TCRdb copy is restricted to in-frame clones and leaves out a portion. The sample carries some 290,000 clones, 86% recorded once. V lost 6 bases and J lost 5; bases outside the gene matches: 10. CDR3 length: 15 residues. In germline, CDR1 is SNHLY, CDR2 FYNNEI. Treatment defined: over 15 received Ad26.COV2.S at low or high dose, single or two shots; roughly 5 received placebo; per-sample allocation not given. Collection of samples fell on day 63 after the first vaccine or placebo injection.

This chain uses TRBV2 with TRBJ2-7, with 10 bases identical to TRBD2. Here the sequenced sample was peripheral blood, taken in a trial of Ad26.COV2.S vaccine versus placebo. The sequence was obtained from a person between 18 and 65 years old who received the Ad26.COV2.S COVID-19 vaccine or a placebo. In nucleotides, the CDR3 is TGTGCCAGCAGAAGACAAGCGGGGGGGCTGAACGAGCAGTACTTC. This gives the protein CASRRQAGGLNEQYF.